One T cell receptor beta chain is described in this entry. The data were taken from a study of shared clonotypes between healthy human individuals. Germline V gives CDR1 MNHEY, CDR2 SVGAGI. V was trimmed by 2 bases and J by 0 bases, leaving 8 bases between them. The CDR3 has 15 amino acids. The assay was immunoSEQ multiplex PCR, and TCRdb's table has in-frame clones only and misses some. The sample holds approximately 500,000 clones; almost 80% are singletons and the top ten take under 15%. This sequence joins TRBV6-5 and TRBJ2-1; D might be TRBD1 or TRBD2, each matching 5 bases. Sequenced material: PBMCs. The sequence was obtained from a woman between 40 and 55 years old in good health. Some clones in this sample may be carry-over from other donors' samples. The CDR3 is CASSYEGSSYNEQFF. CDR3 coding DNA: TGTGCCAGCAGTTACGAGGGGAGCTCCTACAATGAGCAGTTCTTC.